This is a list of T cell receptor beta chains from one sample in a study of shared clonotypes between healthy human individuals. Sequenced by immunoSEQ multiplex PCR; TCRdb stores in-frame clones only, minus some. The data show some 1.4 million clones, more than 95% seen once. Sequenced sample: naive CD4+ T cells sorted from blood. The receptors derive from a man younger than 40 in good health. Both conserved end residues are part of each CDR3. The order of the fields is clone size, D gene, V gene, J gene, CDR3 protein, CDR3 DNA. D genes are given only for firm matches. For some rows the clone size is stated as once, few or many, or as a class when expanded; others skip it.

.,.,TRBV7-2,TRBJ1-4,CASSLVAGEKLFF,TGTGCCAGCAGCTTAGTAGCGGGAGAAAAACTGTTTTTT
.,.,TRBV10-2,TRBJ2-7,CASSPTTYEQYF,TGCGCCAGCAGTCCCACAACCTACGAGCAGTACTTC
.,.,TRBV11-2,TRBJ2-5,CASSLAPDLTQYF,TGTGCCAGCAGCTTAGCCCCCGACTTAACCCAGTACTTC
.,.,TRBV10-3,TRBJ2-1,CAITSGVYGNEQFF,TGTGCCATCACAAGCGGAGTATACGGTAATGAGCAGTTCTTC
.,.,TRBV5-4,TRBJ2-1,CASSLATEQFF,TGTGCCAGCAGCTTGGCCACTGAGCAGTTCTTC
.,TRBD2,TRBV6-5,TRBJ2-1,CANQPSGSSYNEQFF,TGTGCCAACCAACCCAGCGGGAGCTCCTACAATGAGCAGTTCTTC
.,.,TRBV7-6,TRBJ2-3,CASSFRVAESQTDTQYF,TGTGCCAGCAGCTTTAGGGTAGCGGAGAGTCAAACAGATACGCAGTATTTT
.,TRBD1,TRBV7-2,TRBJ2-5,CASSRDRGRRETQYF,TGTGCCAGCAGCCGGGACAGGGGGCGCCGAGAGACCCAGTACTTC
.,.,TRBV19,TRBJ2-7,CASSIGPWGTEAYEQYF,TGTGCCAGTAGTATAGGTCCGTGGGGGACGGAGGCCTACGAGCAGTACTTC
.,.,TRBV5-1,TRBJ1-1,CASAPRARDTEAFF,TGCGCCAGCGCCCCCCGGGCCAGGGACACTGAAGCTTTCTTT
.,TRBD1,TRBV5-1,TRBJ1-1,CASIASQGAAAFF,TGCGCCAGCATCGCTTCTCAGGGGGCGGCAGCTTTCTTT
.,TRBD2,TRBV29-1,TRBJ2-3,CSGQLAGPTDTQYF,TGCAGCGGCCAACTAGCGGGACCGACAGATACGCAGTATTTT
.,TRBD1,TRBV5-1,TRBJ2-7,CASSPGTGGYEQYF,TGCGCCAGCAGCCCCGGGACAGGGGGGTACGAGCAGTACTTC
.,TRBD1,TRBV5-8,TRBJ1-5,CASSLGDSSNQPQHF,TGTGCCAGCAGCTTGGGGGACAGTAGCAATCAGCCCCAGCATTTT
.,.,TRBV28,TRBJ1-5,CASSIQPQHF,TGTGCCAGCAGCATTCAGCCCCAGCATTTT
once,.,TRBV28,TRBJ1-2,CASSLEARGRHYGYTF,TGTGCCAGCAGTTTAGAGGCCAGGGGTAGGCACTATGGCTACACCTTC
.,.,TRBV6-6,TRBJ1-1,CASSYSGAVTEAFF,TGTGCCAGCAGTTACTCGGGGGCAGTCACTGAAGCTTTCTTT
.,.,TRBV9,TRBJ2-4,CASSVEGTGLAKNIQYF,TGTGCCAGCAGCGTAGAGGGGACGGGATTAGCCAAAAACATTCAGTACTTC
.,.,TRBV11-2,TRBJ2-1,CASSLVGRGVHNEQFF,TGTGCCAGCAGCTTAGTGGGCAGGGGAGTCCACAATGAGCAGTTCTTC
.,.,TRBV18,TRBJ2-1,CASTTRQLTSEQFF,TGTGCCAGCACGACTAGACAGCTTACCAGTGAGCAGTTCTTC
.,.,TRBV14,TRBJ2-3,CASSHWGTDTQYF,TGTGCCAGCAGCCACTGGGGCACAGATACGCAGTATTTT
.,.,TRBV6-1,TRBJ2-5,CASSRHVSEETQYF,TGTGCCAGCAGCCGTCATGTGTCAGAGGAGACCCAGTACTTC
.,.,TRBV19,TRBJ1-4,CASSIRAERKLFF,TGTGCCAGTAGTATTAGGGCCGAAAGGAAACTGTTTTTT
.,.,TRBV7-9,TRBJ1-1,CASSLWRGNTEAFF,TGTGCCAGCAGCTTATGGAGGGGGAACACTGAAGCTTTCTTT
.,.,TRBV27,TRBJ2-5,CASSFGRSETQYF,TGTGCCAGCAGTTTCGGGCGGTCAGAGACCCAGTACTTC
.,.,TRBV6-5,TRBJ2-4,CASSYNRKNIQYF,TGTGCCAGCAGTTACAACAGAAAAAACATTCAGTACTTC
.,.,TRBV7-9,TRBJ2-2,CASSILSSTGELFF,TGTGCCAGCAGCATCCTGTCTAGCACCGGGGAGCTGTTTTTT
.,.,TRBV7-2,TRBJ1-5,CASSLSGGQPQHF,TGTGCCAGCAGCTTATCCGGAGGGCAGCCCCAGCATTTT
.,TRBD1,TRBV19,TRBJ1-4,CASAGQVLSRGEKLFF,TGTGCCAGTGCGGGACAGGTCTTATCTCGGGGTGAAAAACTGTTTTTT
.,.,TRBV18,TRBJ2-7,CASSPGAGPQGVYEQYF,TGTGCCAGCTCACCCGGGGCGGGTCCCCAAGGGGTCTACGAGCAGTACTTC
.,.,TRBV18,TRBJ1-5,CASSLIEGDQPQHF,TGTGCCAGCTCACTAATTGAGGGGGACCAGCCCCAGCATTTT
.,.,TRBV7-9,TRBJ1-3,CASSLYADSGNTIYF,TGTGCCAGCAGCTTATACGCGGACTCTGGAAACACCATATATTTT
.,.,TRBV10-3,TRBJ1-4,CAISESGGNWEKLFF,TGTGCCATCAGTGAGTCGGGGGGCAATTGGGAAAAACTGTTTTTT
.,TRBD2,TRBV11-2,TRBJ2-1,CASSFRWTSGSGYYNEQFF,TGTGCCAGCAGCTTCCGGTGGACTAGCGGGAGTGGGTACTACAATGAGCAGTTCTTC
.,.,TRBV6-1,TRBJ2-5,CANGVRSGETQYF,TGTGCCAACGGAGTTCGTTCGGGAGAGACCCAGTACTTC
.,TRBD2,TRBV18,TRBJ2-1,CASSPLGLAASNEQFF,TGTGCCAGCTCACCATTAGGTCTAGCGGCCAGCAATGAGCAGTTCTTC
.,TRBD2,TRBV7-2,TRBJ2-5,CASSPGLAGPWETQYF,TGTGCCAGCAGCCCGGGACTAGCGGGGCCCTGGGAGACCCAGTACTTC
.,.,TRBV28,TRBJ2-7,CASSPSGQYYEQYF,TGTGCCAGCAGCCCATCAGGACAGTACTACGAGCAGTACTTC
.,.,TRBV7-9,TRBJ1-3,CASSGSGTTSGNTIYF,TGTGCCAGCAGCGGATCCGGGACTACGTCTGGAAACACCATATATTTT
.,.,TRBV28,TRBJ2-7,CASRPGGGPYEQYF,TGTGCCAGCAGGCCTGGGGGCGGCCCCTACGAGCAGTACTTC
.,.,TRBV11-2,TRBJ1-1,CASSLGWRGEAFF,TGTGCCAGCAGCTTAGGGTGGAGGGGTGAAGCTTTCTTT
.,.,TRBV7-3,TRBJ2-3,CASSQIGISTQYF,TGTGCCAGCAGCCAGATAGGAATTAGTACGCAGTATTTT
.,.,TRBV18,TRBJ2-3,CASSPPSPTSTDTQYF,TGTGCCAGCTCACCGCCCTCTCCTACGAGCACAGATACGCAGTATTTT
.,.,TRBV9,TRBJ2-7,CASSPQADSEQYF,TGTGCCAGCAGCCCCCAGGCAGATTCGGAGCAGTACTTC
.,.,TRBV28,TRBJ2-5,CASSSSQETQYF,TGTGCCAGCAGTTCAAGCCAAGAGACCCAGTACTTC
.,TRBD2,TRBV10-3,TRBJ2-1,CAISESSGSWLYNEQFF,TGTGCCATCAGTGAGTCGAGCGGGAGTTGGCTTTACAATGAGCAGTTCTTC
.,.,TRBV29-1,TRBJ2-5,CSVKTVNQETQYF,TGCAGCGTCAAGACAGTGAACCAAGAGACCCAGTACTTC
.,.,TRBV2,TRBJ1-4,CASSVSNEKLFF,TGTGCCAGCAGTGTCAGTAATGAAAAACTGTTTTTT
.,.,TRBV18,TRBJ2-3,CASSPRTSLRTDTQYF,TGTGCCAGCTCACCAAGAACTAGCTTGCGAACAGATACGCAGTATTTT
.,.,TRBV4-1,TRBJ1-1,CASSQDSVGRQAFF,TGCGCCAGCAGCCAAGACTCCGTGGGCAGACAAGCTTTCTTT
.,.,TRBV2,TRBJ2-7,CASRNLDSYEQYF,TGTGCCAGCAGAAATTTGGACAGTTACGAGCAGTACTTC
.,.,TRBV5-5,TRBJ1-4,CASSLGRDSQEGKLFF,TGTGCCAGCAGCTTGGGCAGGGACTCACAGGAGGGAAAACTGTTTTTT
.,.,TRBV5-1,TRBJ2-7,CASSWMGADEQYF,TGCGCCAGCAGCTGGATGGGGGCGGACGAGCAGTACTTC